This T cell receptor (beta chain) was sequenced during a study of blood T cell repertoires in COVID-19. Overall study context: Sites in the United States, Italy and Spain provided acute and convalescent COVID-19 samples. Sources were T cells, B-cell-depleted T cells, or PBMCs; the material itself was cDNA or gDNA.

V shed 4 bases and J shed 1 base, with 10 bases lying between them. The CDR3 runs 14 residues. Looked up from germline, CDR1 is LNHNV and CDR2 is YYDKDF (reference sequence). This clone was recorded only once. Here immunoSEQ multiplex PCR was the method, and the copy in TCRdb shows in-frame clones only, minus some. This table has more than 95,000 clones, about four fifths appearing once. This TCR derives from a woman between 70 and 85 years old with acute or convalescent COVID-19. The rearrangement links TRBV15 to TRBJ1-1; D unresolved. Input material: peripheral blood. CDR3 protein: CATSITASNTEAFF. CDR3 bases: TGTGCCACCAGCATAACAGCCTCGAACACTGAAGCTTTCTTT. The full variable domain, rest sourced from reference TRBV15 and TRBJ1-1, is DAMVIQNPRYQVTQFGKPVTLSCSQTLNHNVMYWYQQKSSQAPKLLFHYYDKDFNNEADTPDNFQSRRPNTSFCFLDIRSPGLGDTAMYLCATSITASNTEAFFGQGTRLTVV.